This TCR beta chain emerged from a study of blood T cell repertoires in COVID-19. At the level of the study: COVID-19 samples, acute and convalescent, were from the United States, Italy and Spain.

The V gene end was trimmed by 3 bases and the J gene end by 5 bases; junction bases not matched to a gene: 13. Germline CDR1 KGHSH, CDR2 LQKENI. This CDR3 contains 18 residues. Assay used: immunoSEQ multiplex PCR; TCRdb lists only in-frame clones, some missing. The profile shows roughly 110,000 clones, approximately 88% of them singletons. The sequenced sample consisted of peripheral blood. This receptor was identified in a man aged 50 to 60 with active or convalescent COVID-19. The J gene is TRBJ2-1, the V gene TRBV18; TRBD2 matches 10 bases. The CDR3 protein is CASSPRASGSLTNNEQFF. DNA of the CDR3: TGTGCCAGCTCACCTCGGGCTAGCGGGAGCCTTACTAACAATGAGCAGTTCTTC.